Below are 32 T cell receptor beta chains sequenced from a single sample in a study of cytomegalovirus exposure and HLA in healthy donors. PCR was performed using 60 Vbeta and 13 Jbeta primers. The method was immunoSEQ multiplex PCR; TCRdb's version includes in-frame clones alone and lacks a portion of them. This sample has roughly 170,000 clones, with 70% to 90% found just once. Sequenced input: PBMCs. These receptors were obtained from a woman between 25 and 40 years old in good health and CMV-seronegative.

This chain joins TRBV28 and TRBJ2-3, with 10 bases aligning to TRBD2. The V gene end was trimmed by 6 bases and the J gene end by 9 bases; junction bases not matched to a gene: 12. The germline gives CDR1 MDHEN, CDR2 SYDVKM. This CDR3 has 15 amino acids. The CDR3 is CASRRTSGGAWTQYF. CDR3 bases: TGTGCCAGCAGAAGGACTAGCGGCGGGGCTTGGACGCAGTATTTT.

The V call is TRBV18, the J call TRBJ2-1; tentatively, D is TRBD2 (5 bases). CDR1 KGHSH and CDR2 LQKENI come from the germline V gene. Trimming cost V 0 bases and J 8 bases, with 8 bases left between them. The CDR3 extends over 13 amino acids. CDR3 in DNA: TGTGCCAGCTCACCACCGGGGAGCGATGAGCAGTTCTTC. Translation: CASSPPGSDEQFF.

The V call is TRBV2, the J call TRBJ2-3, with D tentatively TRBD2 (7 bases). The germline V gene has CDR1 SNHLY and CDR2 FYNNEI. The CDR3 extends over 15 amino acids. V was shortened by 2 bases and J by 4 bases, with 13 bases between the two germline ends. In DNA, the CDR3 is TGTGCCAGCAGTGAAAGAGGGGGGGGTGCAGATACGCAGTATTTT. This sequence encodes CASSERGGGADTQYF.

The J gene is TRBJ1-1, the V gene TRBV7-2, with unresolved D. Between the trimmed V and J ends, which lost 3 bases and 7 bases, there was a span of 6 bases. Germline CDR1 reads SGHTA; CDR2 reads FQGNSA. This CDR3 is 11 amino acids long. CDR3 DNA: TGTGCCAGCAGCTTCGGAGGTGAAGCTTTCTTT. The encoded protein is CASSFGGEAFF. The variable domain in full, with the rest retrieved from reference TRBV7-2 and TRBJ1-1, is GAGVSQSPSNKVTEKGKDVELRCDPISGHTALYWYRQSLGQGLEFLIYFQGNSAPDKSGLPSDRFSAERTGGSVSTLTIQRTQQEDSAVYLCASSFGGEAFFGQGTRLTVV.

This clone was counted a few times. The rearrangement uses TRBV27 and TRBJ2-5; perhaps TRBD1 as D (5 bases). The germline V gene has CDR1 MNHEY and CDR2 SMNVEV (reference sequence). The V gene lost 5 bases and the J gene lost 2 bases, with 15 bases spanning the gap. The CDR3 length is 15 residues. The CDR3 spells CASSPRRVGQETQYF. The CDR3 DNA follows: TGTGCCAGCAGTCCGCGCAGGGTGGGGCAAGAGACCCAGTACTTC.

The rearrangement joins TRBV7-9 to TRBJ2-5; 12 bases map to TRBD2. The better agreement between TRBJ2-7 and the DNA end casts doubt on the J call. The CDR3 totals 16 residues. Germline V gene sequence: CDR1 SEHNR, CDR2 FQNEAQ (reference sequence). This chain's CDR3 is CASSSETSGGPYEQYF. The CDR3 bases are TGTGCCAGCAGCTCGGAGACTAGCGGGGGCCCCTACGAGCAGTACTTC.

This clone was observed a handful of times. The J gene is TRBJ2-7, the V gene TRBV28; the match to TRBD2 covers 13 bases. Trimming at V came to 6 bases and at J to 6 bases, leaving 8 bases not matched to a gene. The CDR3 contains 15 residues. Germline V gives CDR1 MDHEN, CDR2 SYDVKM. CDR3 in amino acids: CASRLAGGPGREQYF. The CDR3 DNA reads TGTGCCAGCAGACTAGCGGGGGGGCCGGGTCGCGAGCAGTACTTC.

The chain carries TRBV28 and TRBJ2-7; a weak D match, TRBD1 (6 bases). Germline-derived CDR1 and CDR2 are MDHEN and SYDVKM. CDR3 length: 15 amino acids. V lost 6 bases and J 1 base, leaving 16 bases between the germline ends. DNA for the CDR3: TGTGCCAGCAGACCAAGACAGGTGCTTTCCTACGAGCAGTACTTC. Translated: CASRPRQVLSYEQYF.

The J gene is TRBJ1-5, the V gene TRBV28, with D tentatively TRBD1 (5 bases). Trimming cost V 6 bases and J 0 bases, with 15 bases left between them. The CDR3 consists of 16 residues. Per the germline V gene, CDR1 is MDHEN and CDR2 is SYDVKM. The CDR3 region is CASRSGGAYSNQPQHF. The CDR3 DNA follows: TGTGCCAGCAGGTCGGGAGGGGCCTATAGCAATCAGCCCCAGCATTTT.

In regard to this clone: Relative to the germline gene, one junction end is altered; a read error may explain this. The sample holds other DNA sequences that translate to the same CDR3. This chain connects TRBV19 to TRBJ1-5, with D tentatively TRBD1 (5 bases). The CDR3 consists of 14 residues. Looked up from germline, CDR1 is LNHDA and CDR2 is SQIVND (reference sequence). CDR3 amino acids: CASDRDSSNQPQHF. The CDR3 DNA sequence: TGTGCCAGCGACCGGGACTCCAGCAATCAGCCTCAGCATTTT.

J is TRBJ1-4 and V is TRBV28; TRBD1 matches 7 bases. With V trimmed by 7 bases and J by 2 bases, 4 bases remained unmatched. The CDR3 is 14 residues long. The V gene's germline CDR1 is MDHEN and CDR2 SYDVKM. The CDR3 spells CASTMGQTNEKLFF. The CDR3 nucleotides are TGTGCCAGCACCATGGGACAGACTAATGAAAAACTGTTTTTT.

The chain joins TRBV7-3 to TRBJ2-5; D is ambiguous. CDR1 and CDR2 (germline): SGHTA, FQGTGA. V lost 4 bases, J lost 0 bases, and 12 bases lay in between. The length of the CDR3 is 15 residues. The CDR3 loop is CASSSHSSYQETQYF. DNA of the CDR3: TGTGCCAGCAGCTCCCACTCCTCCTACCAAGAGACCCAGTACTTC.

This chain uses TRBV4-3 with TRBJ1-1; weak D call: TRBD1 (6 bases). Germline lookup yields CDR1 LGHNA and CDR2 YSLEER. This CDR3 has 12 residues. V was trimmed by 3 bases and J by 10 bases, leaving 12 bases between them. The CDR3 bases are TGCGCCAGCAGCCAGAACAGGGTTGGAGCTTTCTTT. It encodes CASSQNRVGAFF.

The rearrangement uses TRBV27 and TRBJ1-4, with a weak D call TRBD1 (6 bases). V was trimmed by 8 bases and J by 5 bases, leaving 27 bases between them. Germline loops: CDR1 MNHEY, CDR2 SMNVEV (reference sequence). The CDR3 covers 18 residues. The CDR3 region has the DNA TGTGCCAGCCGGAACAGTTTCCTTGGACTGGGGGCCAATGAAAAACTGTTTTTT. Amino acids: CASRNSFLGLGANEKLFF.

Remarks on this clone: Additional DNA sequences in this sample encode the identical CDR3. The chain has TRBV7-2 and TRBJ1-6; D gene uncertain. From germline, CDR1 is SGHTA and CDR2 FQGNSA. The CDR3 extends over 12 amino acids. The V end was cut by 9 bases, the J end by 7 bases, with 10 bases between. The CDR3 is CASSPLNSPLHF. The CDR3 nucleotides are TGTGCCAGTAGCCCACTCAATTCACCCCTCCACTTT.

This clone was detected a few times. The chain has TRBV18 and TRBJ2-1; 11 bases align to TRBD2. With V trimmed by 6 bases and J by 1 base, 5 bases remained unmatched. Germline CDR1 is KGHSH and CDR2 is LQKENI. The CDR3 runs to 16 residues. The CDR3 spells CASSPLAGGSYNEQFF. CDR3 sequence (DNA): TGTGCCAGCTCCCCCCTAGCGGGGGGTTCCTACAATGAGCAGTTCTTC.

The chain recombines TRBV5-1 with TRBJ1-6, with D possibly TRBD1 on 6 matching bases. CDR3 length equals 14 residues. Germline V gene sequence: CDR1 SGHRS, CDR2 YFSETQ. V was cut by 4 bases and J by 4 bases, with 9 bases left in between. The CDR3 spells CASSLTGYNSPLHF. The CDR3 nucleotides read TGCGCCAGCAGCCTGACAGGATATAATTCACCCCTCCACTTT.

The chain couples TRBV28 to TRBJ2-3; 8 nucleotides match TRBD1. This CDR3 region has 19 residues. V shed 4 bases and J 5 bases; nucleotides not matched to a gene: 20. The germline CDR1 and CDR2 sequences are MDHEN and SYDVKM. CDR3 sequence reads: CASSSDSRTGNIAGDTQYF. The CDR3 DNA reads TGTGCCAGCAGTTCCGATTCAAGGACAGGGAATATTGCGGGAGATACGCAGTATTTT.

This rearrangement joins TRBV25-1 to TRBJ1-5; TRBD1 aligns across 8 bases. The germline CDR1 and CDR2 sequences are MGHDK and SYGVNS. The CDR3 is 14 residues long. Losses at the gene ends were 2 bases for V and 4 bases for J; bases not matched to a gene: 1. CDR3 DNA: TGTGCCAGCAGTGAACAGGGGGCGAATCAGCCCCAGCATTTT. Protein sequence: CASSEQGANQPQHF.

The CDR3 sequence: CASSKELAGVYEQYF. CDR3 nucleotide sequence: TGTGCCAGCAGTAAAGAACTAGCGGGAGTGTACGAGCAGTACTTC. The chain links TRBV6-4 to TRBJ2-7; 11 positions agree with TRBD2. The CDR3 runs to 15 residues. The germline V gene has CDR1 MRHNA and CDR2 SNTAGT. With V trimmed by 5 bases and J by 4 bases, 7 bases remained unmatched.

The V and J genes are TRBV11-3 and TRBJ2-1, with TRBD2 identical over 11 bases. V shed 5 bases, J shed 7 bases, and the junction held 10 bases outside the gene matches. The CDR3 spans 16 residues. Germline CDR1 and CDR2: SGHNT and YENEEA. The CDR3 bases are TGTGCCAGCAGCCTAACTAGCGGGAGTGGATTGAATGAGCAGTTCTTC. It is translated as CASSLTSGSGLNEQFF.

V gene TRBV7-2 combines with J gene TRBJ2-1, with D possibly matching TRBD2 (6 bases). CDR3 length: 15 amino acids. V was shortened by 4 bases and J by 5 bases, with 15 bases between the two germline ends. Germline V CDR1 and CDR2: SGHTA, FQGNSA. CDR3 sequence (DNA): TGTGCCAGCAGCTCGCGGAGGGGATACAACAATGAGCAGTTCTTC. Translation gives CASSSRRGYNNEQFF. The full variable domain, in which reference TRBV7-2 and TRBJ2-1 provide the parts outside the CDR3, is GAGVSQSPSNKVTEKGKDVELRCDPISGHTALYWYRQSLGQGLEFLIYFQGNSAPDKSGLPSDRFSAERTGGSVSTLTIQRTQQEDSAVYLCASSSRRGYNNEQFFGPGTRLTVL.

CDR3 protein: CASATGATNTEAFF. In DNA, the CDR3 is TGCGCCAGTGCTACAGGGGCGACGAACACTGAAGCTTTCTTT. This chain joins TRBV5-1 and TRBJ1-1; 7 bases fit TRBD1. Germline V gene sequence: CDR1 SGHRS, CDR2 YFSETQ. CDR3 length equals 14 residues. V shed 8 bases, J shed 1 base, and the junction held 8 bases outside the gene matches.

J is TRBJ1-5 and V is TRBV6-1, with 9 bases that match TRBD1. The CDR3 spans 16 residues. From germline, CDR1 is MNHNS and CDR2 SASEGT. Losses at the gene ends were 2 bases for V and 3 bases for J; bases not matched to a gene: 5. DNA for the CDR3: TGTGCCAGCAGTGAACCGGACAGGGGTTACAATCAGCCCCAGCATTTT. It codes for CASSEPDRGYNQPQHF.

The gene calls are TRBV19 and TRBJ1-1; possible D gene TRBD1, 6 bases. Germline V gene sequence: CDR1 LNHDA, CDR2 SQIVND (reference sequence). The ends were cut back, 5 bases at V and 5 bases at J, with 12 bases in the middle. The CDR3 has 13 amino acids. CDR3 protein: CASSLTGSTEAFF. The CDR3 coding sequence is TGTGCCAGTAGTCTCACAGGGTCTACTGAAGCTTTCTTT.

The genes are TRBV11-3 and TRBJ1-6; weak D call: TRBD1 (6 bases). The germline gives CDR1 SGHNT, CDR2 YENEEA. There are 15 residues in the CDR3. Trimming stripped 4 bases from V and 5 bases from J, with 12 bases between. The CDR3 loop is CASSSRDRNNSPLHF. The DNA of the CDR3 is TGTGCCAGCAGCTCCCGTGACAGGAATAATTCACCCCTCCACTTT.

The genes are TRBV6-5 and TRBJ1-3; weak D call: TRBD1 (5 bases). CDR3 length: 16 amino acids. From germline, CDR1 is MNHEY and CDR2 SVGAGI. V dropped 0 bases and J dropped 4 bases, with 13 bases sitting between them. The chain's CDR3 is CASSYSVLGGGNTIYF. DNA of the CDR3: TGTGCCAGCAGTTACTCGGTTTTGGGGGGGGGAAACACCATATATTTT.

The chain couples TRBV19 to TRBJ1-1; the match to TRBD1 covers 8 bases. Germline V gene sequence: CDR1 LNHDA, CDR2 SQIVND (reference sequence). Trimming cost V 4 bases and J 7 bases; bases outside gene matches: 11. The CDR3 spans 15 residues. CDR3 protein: CASSTTDRAPIEAFF. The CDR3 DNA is TGTGCCAGTAGTACGACGGACAGGGCACCGATTGAAGCTTTCTTT.

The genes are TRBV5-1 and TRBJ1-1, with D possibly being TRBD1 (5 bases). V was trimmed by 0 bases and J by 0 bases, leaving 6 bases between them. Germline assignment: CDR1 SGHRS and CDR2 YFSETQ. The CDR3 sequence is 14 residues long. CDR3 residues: CASSLGQMNTEAFF. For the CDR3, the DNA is TGCGCCAGCAGCTTGGGACAGATGAACACTGAAGCTTTCTTT.

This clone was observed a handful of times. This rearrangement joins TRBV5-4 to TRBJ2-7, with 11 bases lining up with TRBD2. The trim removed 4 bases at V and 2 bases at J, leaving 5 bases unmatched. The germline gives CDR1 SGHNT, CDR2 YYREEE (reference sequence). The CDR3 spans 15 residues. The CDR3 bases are TGTGCCAGCAGCGTAGCGGGAGGGGGCCCCTACGAGCAGTACTTC. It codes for CASSVAGGGPYEQYF.

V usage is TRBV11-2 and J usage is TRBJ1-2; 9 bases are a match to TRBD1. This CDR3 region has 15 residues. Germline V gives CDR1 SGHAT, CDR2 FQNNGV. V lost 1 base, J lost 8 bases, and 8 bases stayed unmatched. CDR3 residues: CASSLVTQGARGYTF. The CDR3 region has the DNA TGTGCCAGCAGCTTAGTAACACAGGGGGCGCGAGGCTACACCTTC.

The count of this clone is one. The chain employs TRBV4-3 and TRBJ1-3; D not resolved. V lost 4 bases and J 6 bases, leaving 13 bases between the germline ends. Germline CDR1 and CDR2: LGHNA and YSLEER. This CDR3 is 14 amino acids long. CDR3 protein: CASSLEGMENTIYF. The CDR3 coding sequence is TGCGCCAGCAGCCTCGAGGGTATGGAAAACACCATATATTTT.